Only a few counts were recorded for the clone carrying this T cell receptor beta chain. Antigen specificity is unknown. The study defined stable Graves' hyperthyroidism as no ophthalmopathy progression within 18 months. Diagnosing involved the use of clinical symptoms, serum thyroxine and TRAb, thyroid ultrasound and orbital computed tomography. TCR beta CDR3 region amplification was performed from RNA transcripts. Initially, a first-round RT-PCR of the TCR CDR3 employed the HTBI primer set. One entry per CDR3 protein, called by TCRdb with MiXCR from the multiplex PCR reads. The sample carries a few hundred thousand distinct CDR3 sequences, around 45% recorded once. The data derive from a study of T cells in Graves' hyperthyroidism and ophthalmopathy. General study results and limits: Among clonotypes expanded in thyroid above 0.001, most were also found in blood.

V lost 3 bases and J lost 0, with 6 bases in between. Germline CDR1 and CDR2: DFQATT and SNEGSKA (reference sequence). There are 13 residues in the CDR3. Sequenced: peripheral blood or thyroid tissue (not recorded which). The source of this sequence is a woman aged 18-35 years with Graves' hyperthyroidism. The rearrangement joins TRBV20-1 to TRBJ2-1; D gene uncertain. CDR3 sequence: CSARSASYNEQFF. DNA of the CDR3: TGCAGTGCTAGGTCGGCCTCCTACAATGAGCAGTTCTTC.